This TCR beta chain was sequenced in a study of T cells in Graves' hyperthyroidism and ophthalmopathy (dated by TCRdb to 2018 to 2020). Regarding the research as a whole: Peripheral blood was sampled at the time of initial diagnosis, prior to any treatment. An independent validation cohort of 18 to 20 hyperthyroidism patients and about 16 patients who later progressed to ophthalmopathy tested prospective prediction of ophthalmopathy. The roughly 90 discovery patients were divided at random into training and test sets in a 7:3 ratio. Thyroid tissue and blood T-cell repertoires from roughly six Graves' hyperthyroidism patients were also compared in the study. To identify TCR V-J signatures that set the groups apart, the researchers used a discovery cohort of 90 to 100 patients, made up of roughly 40 with Graves' ophthalmopathy and some 55 with stable Graves' hyperthyroidism. Once sampling was done, hyperthyroidism patients were given methimazole at a starting dose of 30 mg daily, whereas ophthalmopathy patients were given high-dose intravenous methylprednisolone. The paper reports TCR Vbeta CDR3 sequencing of 140 or so peripheral blood samples: 43 ophthalmopathy, over 70 hyperthyroidism and about 17 progressor patients.

The TCR beta CDR3 regions were amplified from RNA transcripts. A first-round RT-PCR of the TCR CDR3 used the HTBI primer set with the Qiagen OneStep RT-PCR kit. A second multiplex PCR round built the libraries, followed by size selection and purification. Libraries were sequenced paired-end with 100 bp reads on an Illumina HiSeq2000. The study's own analysis went as follows. SOAPnuke was used to process the raw data, removing reads that contained adapters or uncalled bases, had a mean Phred below 15, or lacked an exact match to the constant primer or identifier. COPE v1.2.5 was used to merge the high-quality paired reads, and each unique nucleotide sequence was defined as a clonotype. Clonotypes were aligned to IMGT TRBV, TRBD and TRBJ reference segments using MiTCR v1.1. The analysis included only V-J combinations with a frequency above 0.0001, which together covered around 99% of the repertoires. A TCS score was defined as the ratio of F50 (clonal expansion) to E x V (chaos), with BLOSUM62-based TCRdist applied between CDR3 peptides within each V-J. Welch's t-statistics and random forest reduced roughly 540 V-J features to around 14, which were used in a naive Bayes classifier (R e1071). The raw public data were reprocessed by TCRdb itself: fastp quality trimming at Q25, MiXCR clonotype calling, in-frame beta chains only. Every entry covers one CDR3 protein and lists the most common genes and DNA from its rows. The V and J calls shown here were made by TCRdb, not taken from the authors' results. Counted in this sample were approximately 330,000 distinct CDR3 sequences; approximately 22% of them appeared once. The ten largest clones represent around 45% of the sample.

The full study reports these points: No statistical method was used to fix the sample size in advance, and group allocation was not hidden from the investigators. Most expanded thyroid clonotypes (frequency above 0.001) were also detected in blood, suggesting blood repertoires may reflect thyroid immune responses. A model built on a 13 V-J signature distinguished ophthalmopathy from stable hyperthyroidism, reaching roughly 88% sensitivity and around 81% specificity in cross-validation and 80%/75% in testing. In validation, the model predicted progression to ophthalmopathy a median of 6.5 months before onset, with around 70% sensitivity and almost 75% specificity.

Graves' hyperthyroidism was defined as stable when no progression to ophthalmopathy occurred over 18 months of follow-up. Hyperthyroidism patients were newly diagnosed, with disease duration under 2 months, and aged 18 to 65 years. Patients with uncontrolled infections, other autoimmune diseases, pregnancy or lactation were excluded. Diagnoses were based on clinical symptoms, serum thyroxine and TRAb, thyroid ultrasound and orbital computed tomography. PBMCs were separated from under 12 ml of fresh peripheral blood using Ficoll-Paque density gradient centrifugation. Trizol reagent was used to extract total RNA, and RNA quality was then checked on an Agilent 2100 Bioanalyzer. Many counts were recorded for this clonotype. The clone's antigen remains unknown. Base-call qualities are not available, and no considerably larger clone is one nucleotide away. Source material: blood. This TCR was recovered from a woman aged 45-60 years with Graves' hyperthyroidism.

The sequenced DNA is TGTGCCAGCAGTCCCCCCGGTGGGGCTGACTATGGCTACACCTTC. The encoded protein is CASSPPGGADYGYTF. This chain is built from TRBV6-1 and TRBJ1-2, with TRBD1 as a weak D call on 5 bases. V loses 5 bases, J loses 3 bases, and the germline ends lie 16 bases apart. In the germline V gene, CDR1 corresponds to MNHNS and CDR2 to SASEGT. From the cysteine through the phenylalanine, the CDR3 covers 15 amino acids. Only the CDR3 DNA is retained, 45 bases long and in frame from the first base.